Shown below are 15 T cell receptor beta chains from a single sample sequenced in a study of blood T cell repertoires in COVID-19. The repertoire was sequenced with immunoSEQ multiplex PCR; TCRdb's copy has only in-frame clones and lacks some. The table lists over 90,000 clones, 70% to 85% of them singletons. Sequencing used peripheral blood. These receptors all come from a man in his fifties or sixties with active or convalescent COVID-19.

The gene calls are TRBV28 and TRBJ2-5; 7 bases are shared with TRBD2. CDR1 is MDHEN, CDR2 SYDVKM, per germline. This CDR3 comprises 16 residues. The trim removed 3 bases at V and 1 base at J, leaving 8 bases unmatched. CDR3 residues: CASSLGSGVPQETQYF. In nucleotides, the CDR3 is TGTGCCAGCAGTTTGGGGAGCGGGGTGCCCCAAGAGACCCAGTACTTC.

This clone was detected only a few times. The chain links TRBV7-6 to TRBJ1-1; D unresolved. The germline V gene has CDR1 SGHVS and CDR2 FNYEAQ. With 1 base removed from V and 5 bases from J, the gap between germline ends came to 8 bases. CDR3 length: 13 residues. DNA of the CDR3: TGTGCCAGCAGCTTAGAGACGGGGACTGAAGCTTTCTTT. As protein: CASSLETGTEAFF.

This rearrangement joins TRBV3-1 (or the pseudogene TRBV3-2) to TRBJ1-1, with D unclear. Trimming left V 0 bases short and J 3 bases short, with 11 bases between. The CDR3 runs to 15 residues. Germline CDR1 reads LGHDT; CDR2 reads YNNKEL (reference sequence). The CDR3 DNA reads TGTGCCAGCAGCCAAGATTTTCGGTTAGACACTGAAGCTTTCTTT. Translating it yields CASSQDFRLDTEAFF.

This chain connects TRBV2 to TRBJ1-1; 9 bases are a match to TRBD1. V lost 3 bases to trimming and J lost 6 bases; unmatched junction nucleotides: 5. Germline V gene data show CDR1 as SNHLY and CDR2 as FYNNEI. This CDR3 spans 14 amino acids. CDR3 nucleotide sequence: TGTGCCAGCAGTGACCCCGGGACAGGGTCTGAAGCTTTCTTT. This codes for CASSDPGTGSEAFF.

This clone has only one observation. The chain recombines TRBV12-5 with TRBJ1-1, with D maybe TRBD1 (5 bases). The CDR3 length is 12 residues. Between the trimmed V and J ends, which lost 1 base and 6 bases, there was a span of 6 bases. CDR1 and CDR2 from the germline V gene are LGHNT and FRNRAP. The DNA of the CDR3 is TGTGCTAGTGGTTTGGGGGGGGCTGAAGCTTTCTTT. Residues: CASGLGGAEAFF. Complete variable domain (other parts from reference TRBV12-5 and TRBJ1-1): DARVTQTPRHKVTEMGQEVTMRCQPILGHNTVFWYRQTMMQGLELLAYFRNRAPLDDSGMPKDRFSAEMPDATLATLKIQPSEPRDSAVYFCASGLGGAEAFFGQGTRLTVV.

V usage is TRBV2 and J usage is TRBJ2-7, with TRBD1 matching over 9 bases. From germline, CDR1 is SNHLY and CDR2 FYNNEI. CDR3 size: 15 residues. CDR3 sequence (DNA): TGCCCAAGCGACTCTTGGGACAGGGACACCTACGAGCAGTACGTC. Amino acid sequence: CPSDSWDRDTYEQYV.

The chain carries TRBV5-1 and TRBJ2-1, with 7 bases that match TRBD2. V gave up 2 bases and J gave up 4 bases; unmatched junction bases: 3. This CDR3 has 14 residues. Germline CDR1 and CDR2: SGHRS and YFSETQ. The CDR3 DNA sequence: TGCGCCAGCAGCTTTAGCGGGCGGTACAATGAGCAGTTCTTC. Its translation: CASSFSGRYNEQFF.

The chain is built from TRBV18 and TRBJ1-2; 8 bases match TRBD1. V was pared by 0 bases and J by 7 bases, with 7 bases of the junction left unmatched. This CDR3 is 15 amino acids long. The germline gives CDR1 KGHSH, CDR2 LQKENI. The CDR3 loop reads CASSPPQGGIAGYTF. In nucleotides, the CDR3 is TGTGCCAGCTCACCACCACAGGGGGGAATTGCTGGCTACACCTTC.

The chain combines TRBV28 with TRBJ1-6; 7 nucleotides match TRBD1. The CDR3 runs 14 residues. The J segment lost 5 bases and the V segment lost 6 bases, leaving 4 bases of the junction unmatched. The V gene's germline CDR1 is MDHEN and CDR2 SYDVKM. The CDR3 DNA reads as TGTGCCAGCAGGACAGGGCCGGATAATTCACCCCTCCACTTT. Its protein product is CASRTGPDNSPLHF. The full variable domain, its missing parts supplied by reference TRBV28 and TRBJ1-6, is DVKVTQSSRYLVKRTGEKVFLECVQDMDHENMFWYRQDPGLGLRLIYFSYDVKMKEKGDIPEGYSVSREKKERFSLILESASTNQTSMYLCASRTGPDNSPLHFGNGTRLTVT.

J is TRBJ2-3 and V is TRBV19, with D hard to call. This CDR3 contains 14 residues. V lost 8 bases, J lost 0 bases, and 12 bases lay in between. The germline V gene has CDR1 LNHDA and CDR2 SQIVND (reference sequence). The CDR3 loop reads CASSVGASTDTQYF. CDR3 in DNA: TGTGCCAGTTCGGTTGGAGCTAGCACAGATACGCAGTATTTT.

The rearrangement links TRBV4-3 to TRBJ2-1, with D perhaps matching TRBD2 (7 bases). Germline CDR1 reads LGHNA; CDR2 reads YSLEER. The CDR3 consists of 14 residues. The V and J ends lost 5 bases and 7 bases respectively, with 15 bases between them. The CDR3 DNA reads TGCGCCAGCAGCTCCCGAGGGAGGGGGAATGAGCAGTTCTTC. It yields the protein CASSSRGRGNEQFF.

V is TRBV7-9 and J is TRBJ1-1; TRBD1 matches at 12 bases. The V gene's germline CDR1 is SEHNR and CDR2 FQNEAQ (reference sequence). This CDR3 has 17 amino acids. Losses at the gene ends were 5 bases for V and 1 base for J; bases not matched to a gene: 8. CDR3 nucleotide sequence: TGTGCCAGCAGCGCGGGACAGGGGGCGGGAACGAACACTGAAGCTTTCTTT. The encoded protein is CASSAGQGAGTNTEAFF. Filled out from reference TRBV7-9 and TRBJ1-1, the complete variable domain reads DTGVSQNPRHKITKRGQNVTFRCDPISEHNRLYWYRQTLGQGPEFLTYFQNEAQLEKSRLLSDRFSAERPKGSFSTLEIQRTEQGDSAMYLCASSAGQGAGTNTEAFFGQGTRLTVV.

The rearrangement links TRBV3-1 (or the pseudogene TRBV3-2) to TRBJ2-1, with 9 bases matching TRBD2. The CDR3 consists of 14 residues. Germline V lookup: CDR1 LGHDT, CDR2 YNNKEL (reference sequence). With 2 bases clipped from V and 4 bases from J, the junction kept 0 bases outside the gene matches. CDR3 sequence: CASSQLAGYNEQFF. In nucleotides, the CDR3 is TGTGCCAGCAGCCAACTAGCGGGGTACAATGAGCAGTTCTTC.

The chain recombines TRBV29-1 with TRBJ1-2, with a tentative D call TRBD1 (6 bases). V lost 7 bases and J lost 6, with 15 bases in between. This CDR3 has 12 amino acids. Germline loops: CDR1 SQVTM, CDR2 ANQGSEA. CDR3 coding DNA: TGCAGCGCCATCAGGGGAGTGGATGGCTACACCTTC. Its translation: CSAIRGVDGYTF.

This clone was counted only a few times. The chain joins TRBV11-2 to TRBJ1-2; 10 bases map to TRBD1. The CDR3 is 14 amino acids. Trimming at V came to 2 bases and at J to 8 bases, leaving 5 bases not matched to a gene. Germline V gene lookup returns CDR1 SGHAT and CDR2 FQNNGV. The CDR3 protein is CASSLQTGGSGYTF. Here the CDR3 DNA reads TGTGCCAGCAGCTTACAGACAGGGGGCTCGGGCTACACCTTC.